This T cell receptor beta chain was captured in a study of regulatory T cells in long-lasting Graves disease. According to the study, TCR beta libraries were built with iRepertoire HTBI primers and CDR3-region Arm-PCR. TCRdb analysed the multiplex PCR reads with MiXCR anew, one entry per CDR3 protein. The sample includes approximately 490,000 distinct CDR3 sequences, about a sixth of them seen just once. On this clonotype: Since a far larger clone is one base different, this is likely a read error. This is likely a read error, given that the CDR3 carries no conserved phenylalanine or tryptophan at its end. The DNA is omitted, as the CDR3 cannot be located on it reliably, and the CDR3 follows TCRdb's listing.

As for time point: newly diagnosed GD, antithyroid drugs for less than 3 months. The TCR library was made from RNA extracted from PBMCs. EDTA tubes held Nine milliliters of peripheral blood from each patient. The same data also went into a second study, on T cells in Graves' hyperthyroidism and ophthalmopathy.

This TCR derives from a man aged 35-49 years with Graves disease. Sequences were derived from peripheral blood mononuclear cells (PBMCs), sampled at new diagnosis, from a patient treated with antithyroid drugs.

The CDR3: CASSQGDRNYEQYY. This chain connects TRBV3-1 to TRBJ2-3; no DNA check was done on the table's D call, TRBD1. Germline V gives CDR1 LGHDT, CDR2 YNNKEL (reference sequence). The CDR3 adds up to 14 amino acids, both ends counted.